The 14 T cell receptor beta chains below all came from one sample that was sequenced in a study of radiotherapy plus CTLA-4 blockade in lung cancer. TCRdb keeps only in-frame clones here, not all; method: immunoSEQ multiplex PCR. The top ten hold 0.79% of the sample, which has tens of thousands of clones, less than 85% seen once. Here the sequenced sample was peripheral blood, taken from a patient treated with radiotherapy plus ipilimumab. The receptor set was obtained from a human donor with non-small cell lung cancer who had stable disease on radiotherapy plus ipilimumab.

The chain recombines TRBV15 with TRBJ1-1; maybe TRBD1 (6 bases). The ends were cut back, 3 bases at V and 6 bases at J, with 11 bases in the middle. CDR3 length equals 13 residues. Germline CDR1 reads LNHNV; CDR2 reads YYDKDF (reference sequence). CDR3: CATSRRGRAEAFF. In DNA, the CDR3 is TGTGCCACCAGCAGGCGGGGGCGGGCTGAAGCTTTCTTT.

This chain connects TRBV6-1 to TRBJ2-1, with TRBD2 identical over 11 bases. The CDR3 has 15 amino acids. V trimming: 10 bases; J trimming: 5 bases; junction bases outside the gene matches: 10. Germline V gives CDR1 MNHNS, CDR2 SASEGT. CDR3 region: CATTVTSGADNEQFF. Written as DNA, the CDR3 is TGTGCCACTACCGTGACTAGCGGGGCTGACAATGAGCAGTTCTTC.

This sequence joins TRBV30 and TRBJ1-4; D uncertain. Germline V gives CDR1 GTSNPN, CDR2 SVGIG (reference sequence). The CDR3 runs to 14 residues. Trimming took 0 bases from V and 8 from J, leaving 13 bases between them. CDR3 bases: TGTGCCTGGAGTGTTGGGCCTAACCAGGAAAAACTGTTTTTT. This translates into CAWSVGPNQEKLFF.

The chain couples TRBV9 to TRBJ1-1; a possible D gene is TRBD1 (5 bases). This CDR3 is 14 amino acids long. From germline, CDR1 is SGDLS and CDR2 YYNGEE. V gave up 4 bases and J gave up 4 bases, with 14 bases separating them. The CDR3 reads CASSPGGTGTEAFF. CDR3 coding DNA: TGTGCCAGCAGCCCCGGGGGGACCGGCACTGAAGCTTTCTTT.

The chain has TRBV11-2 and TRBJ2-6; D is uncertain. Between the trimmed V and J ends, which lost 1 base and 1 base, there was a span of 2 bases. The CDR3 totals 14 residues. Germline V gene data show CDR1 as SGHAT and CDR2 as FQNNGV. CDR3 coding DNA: TGTGCCAGCAGCTTAGTATCTGGGGCCAACGTCCTGACTTTC. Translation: CASSLVSGANVLTF.

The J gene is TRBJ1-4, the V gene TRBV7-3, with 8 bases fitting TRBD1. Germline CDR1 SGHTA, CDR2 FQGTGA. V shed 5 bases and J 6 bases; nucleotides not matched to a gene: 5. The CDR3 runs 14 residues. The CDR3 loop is CASSPGGSDEKLFF. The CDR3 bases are TGTGCCAGCAGCCCAGGGGGCAGTGATGAAAAACTGTTTTTT. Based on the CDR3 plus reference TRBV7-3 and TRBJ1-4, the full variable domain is GAGVSQTPSNKVTEKGKYVELRCDPISGHTALYWYRQSLGQGPEFLIYFQGTGAADDSGLPNDRFFAVRPEGSVSTLKIQRTERGDSAVYLCASSPGGSDEKLFFGSGTQLSVL.

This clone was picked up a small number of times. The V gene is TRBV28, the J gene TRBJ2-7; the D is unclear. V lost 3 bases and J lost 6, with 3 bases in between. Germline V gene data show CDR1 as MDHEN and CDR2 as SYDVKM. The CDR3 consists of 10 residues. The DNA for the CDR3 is TGTGCCAGCAGTTTGGGCGAGCAGTACTTC. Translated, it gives CASSLGEQYF.

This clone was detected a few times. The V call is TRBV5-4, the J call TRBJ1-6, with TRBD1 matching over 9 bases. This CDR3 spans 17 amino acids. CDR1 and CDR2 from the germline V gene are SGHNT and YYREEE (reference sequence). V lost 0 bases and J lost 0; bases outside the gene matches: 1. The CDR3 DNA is TGTGCCAGCAGCTTGGGGGGACAGGGCTCCTATAATTCACCCCTCCACTTT. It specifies CASSLGGQGSYNSPLHF.

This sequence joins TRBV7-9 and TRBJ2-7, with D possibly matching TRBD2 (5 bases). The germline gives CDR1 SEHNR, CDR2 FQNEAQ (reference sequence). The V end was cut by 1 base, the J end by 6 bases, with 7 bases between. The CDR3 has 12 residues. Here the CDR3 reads CASSLGTSEQYF. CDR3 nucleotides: TGTGCCAGCAGCTTAGGGACTTCCGAGCAGTACTTC.

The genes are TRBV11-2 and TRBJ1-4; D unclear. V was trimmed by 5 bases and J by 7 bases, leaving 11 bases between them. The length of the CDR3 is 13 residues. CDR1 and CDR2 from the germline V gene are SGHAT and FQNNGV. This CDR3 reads CASSKGRGEKLFF. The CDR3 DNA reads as TGTGCCAGCAGCAAGGGCCGTGGTGAAAAACTGTTTTTT.

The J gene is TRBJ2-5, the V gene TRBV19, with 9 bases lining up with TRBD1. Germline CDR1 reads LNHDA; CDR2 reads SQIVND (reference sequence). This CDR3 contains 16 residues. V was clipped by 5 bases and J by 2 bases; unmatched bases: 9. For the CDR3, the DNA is TGTGCCAGTAGTCTGATAGGGACAGGGATTCAAGAGACCCAGTACTTC. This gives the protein CASSLIGTGIQETQYF.

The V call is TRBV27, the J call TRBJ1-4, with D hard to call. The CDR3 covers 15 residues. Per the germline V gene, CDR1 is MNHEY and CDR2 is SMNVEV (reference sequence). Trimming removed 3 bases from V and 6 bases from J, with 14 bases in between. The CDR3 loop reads CASSFIPLSYEKLFF. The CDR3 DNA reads TGTGCCAGCAGTTTCATCCCCCTCTCTTATGAAAAACTGTTTTTT.

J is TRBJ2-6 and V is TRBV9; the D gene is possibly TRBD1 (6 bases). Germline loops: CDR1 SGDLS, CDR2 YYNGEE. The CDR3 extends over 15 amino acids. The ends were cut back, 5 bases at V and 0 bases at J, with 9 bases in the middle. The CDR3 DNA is TGTGCCAGCAGTAGACAGGTCTCTGGGGCCAACGTCCTGACTTTC. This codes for CASSRQVSGANVLTF.

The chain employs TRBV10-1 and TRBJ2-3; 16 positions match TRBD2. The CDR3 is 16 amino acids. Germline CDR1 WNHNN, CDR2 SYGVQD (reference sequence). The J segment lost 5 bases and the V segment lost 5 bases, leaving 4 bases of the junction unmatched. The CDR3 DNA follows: TGCGCCAGCAGTCGGGGACTAGCGGGAGGGTTAGATACGCAGTATTTT. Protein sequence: CASSRGLAGGLDTQYF.